Below are 10 T cell receptor beta chains sequenced from a single sample in a study of blood T cell repertoires in COVID-19. The method was immunoSEQ multiplex PCR; TCRdb's version includes in-frame clones alone and lacks a portion of them. The data contain 220,000 or so clones, about 85% of them seen just once; the ten biggest clones take up around 3%. The material sequenced was peripheral blood. Source of these receptors: a man in his forties or fifties who had recovered from COVID-19.

This chain links TRBV7-8 with TRBJ2-7, with TRBD2 matching over 8 bases. The V segment lost 5 bases and the J segment 2 bases; nucleotides outside the gene matches: 5. The germline CDR1 and CDR2 sequences are SGHVS and FQNEAQ. This CDR3 has 14 amino acids. The CDR3 region is CASSPGTRPYEQYF. DNA for the CDR3: TGTGCCAGCAGCCCAGGGACTAGGCCCTACGAGCAGTACTTC.

The chain is built from TRBV6-5 and TRBJ2-2; maybe TRBD2 (6 bases). Germline values: CDR1 MNHEY, CDR2 SVGAGI. V lost 0 bases and J lost 7, with 15 bases in between. This CDR3 has 16 amino acids. The CDR3 reads CASSYSPSSVGGELFF. The CDR3 region has the DNA TGTGCCAGCAGTTACTCGCCCTCTAGCGTCGGCGGGGAGCTGTTTTTT.

The V and J genes are TRBV27 and TRBJ2-1; tentatively, D is TRBD1 (5 bases). Germline V gives CDR1 MNHEY, CDR2 SMNVEV (reference sequence). The V end was cut by 2 bases, the J end by 0 bases, with 11 bases between. This CDR3 is built from 16 residues. The CDR3 spells CASSLRGTFSYNEQFF. The DNA of the CDR3 is TGTGCCAGCAGTTTAAGGGGAACCTTCTCCTACAATGAGCAGTTCTTC.

The chain has TRBV27 and TRBJ1-4; weak D call: TRBD1 (5 bases). V was shortened by 0 bases and J by 3 bases, with 20 bases between the two germline ends. This CDR3 comprises 19 residues. The germline gives CDR1 MNHEY, CDR2 SMNVEV (reference sequence). CDR3 amino acids: CASSLSPGSVSAANEKLFF. CDR3 nucleotides: TGTGCCAGCAGTTTATCGCCAGGGTCAGTAAGTGCGGCTAATGAAAAACTGTTTTTT.

CDR3 sequence reads: CASSQGGPWGYTF. The CDR3 coding sequence is TGTGCCAGCAGCCAAGGGGGCCCGTGGGGCTACACCTTC. The V and J genes are TRBV3-1 (or the pseudogene TRBV3-2) and TRBJ1-2; a weak D match, TRBD1 (5 bases). Germline lookup yields CDR1 LGHDT and CDR2 YNNKEL (reference sequence). This CDR3 has 13 amino acids. V was pared by 1 base and J by 8 bases, with 11 bases between.

The chain has TRBV7-2 and TRBJ2-3, with D tentatively TRBD2 (5 bases). Trimming shortened V by 4 bases and J by 3 bases, and 8 bases separated the two germline ends. The CDR3 runs to 13 residues. CDR1 is SGHTA and CDR2 is FQGNSA in the germline V gene. CDR3 DNA sequence: TGTGCCAGCAGCTCCCCGGGAACAGATACGCAGTATTTT. Protein: CASSSPGTDTQYF. The full variable domain, rest sourced from reference TRBV7-2 and TRBJ2-3, is GAGVSQSPSNKVTEKGKDVELRCDPISGHTALYWYRQSLGQGLEFLIYFQGNSAPDKSGLPSDRFSAERTGGSVSTLTIQRTQQEDSAVYLCASSSPGTDTQYFGPGTRLTVL.

The genes are TRBV14 and TRBJ1-2, with a possible D match to TRBD1 (6 bases). Trimming pared 1 base from V and 8 bases from J, leaving 11 bases between. The CDR3 is 13 residues long. Germline V CDR1 and CDR2: SGHDN, FVKESK. CDR3 nucleotide sequence: TGTGCCAGCAGCCAAGGGCAGGGGCTAGGCTACACCTTC. It encodes CASSQGQGLGYTF.

This chain joins TRBV11-2 and TRBJ1-4; 9 nucleotides agree with TRBD1. This CDR3 is built from 15 residues. CDR1 and CDR2 from the germline V gene are SGHAT and FQNNGV. Trimming cost V 5 bases and J 8 bases; bases outside gene matches: 9. This chain's CDR3 is CASSGEQGAREKLFF. DNA for the CDR3: TGTGCCAGCAGCGGGGAACAGGGGGCGAGGGAAAAACTGTTTTTT.

The chain recombines TRBV7-6 with TRBJ1-5; D remains unclear. V shed 2 bases and J shed 6 bases, with 8 bases lying between them. CDR1 is SGHVS and CDR2 is FNYEAQ in the germline V gene. The length of the CDR3 is 13 residues. For the CDR3, the DNA is TGTGCCAGCAGCTTAAGCTCGGGTCAGCCCCAGCATTTT. It is translated as CASSLSSGQPQHF. Combining the CDR3 with reference TRBV7-6 and TRBJ1-5 gives the whole variable domain GAGVSQSPRYKVTKRGQDVALRCDPISGHVSLYWYRQALGQGPEFLTYFNYEAQQDKSGLPNDRFSAERPEGSISTLTIQRTEQRDSAMYRCASSLSSGQPQHFGDGTRLSIL.

The V call is TRBV28, the J call TRBJ2-3; D is unclear. The CDR3 runs 14 residues. V was trimmed by 6 bases and J by 0 bases, leaving 10 bases between them. CDR1 and CDR2 (germline): MDHEN, SYDVKM. The CDR3 loop reads CASRQTGSTDTQYF. The CDR3 nucleotides are TGTGCCAGCAGGCAAACCGGTAGCACAGATACGCAGTATTTT.